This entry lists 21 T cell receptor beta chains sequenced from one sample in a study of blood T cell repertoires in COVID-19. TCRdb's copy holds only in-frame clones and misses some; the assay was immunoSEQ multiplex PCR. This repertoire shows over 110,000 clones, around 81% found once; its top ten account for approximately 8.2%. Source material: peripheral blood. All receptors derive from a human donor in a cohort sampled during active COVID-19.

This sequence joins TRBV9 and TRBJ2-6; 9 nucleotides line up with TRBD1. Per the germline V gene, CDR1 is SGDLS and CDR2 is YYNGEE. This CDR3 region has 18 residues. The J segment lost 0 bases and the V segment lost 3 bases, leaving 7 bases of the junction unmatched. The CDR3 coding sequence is TGTGCCAGCAGCGAGACCGGGACAGGGTCCTCTGGGGCCAACGTCCTGACTTTC. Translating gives CASSETGTGSSGANVLTF.

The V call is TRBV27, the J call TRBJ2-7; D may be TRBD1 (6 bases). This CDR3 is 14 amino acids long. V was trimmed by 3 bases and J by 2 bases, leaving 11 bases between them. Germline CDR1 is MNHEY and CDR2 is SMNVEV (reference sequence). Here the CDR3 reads CASSFSGAAYEQYF. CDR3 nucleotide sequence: TGTGCCAGCAGTTTTTCAGGGGCGGCCTACGAGCAGTACTTC.

As DNA, the CDR3 is TGTGCCAGCAGGCTGACTAGCGGGACCGGCGAGCAGTACTTC. It translates to CASRLTSGTGEQYF. The chain uses TRBV6-5 and TRBJ2-7, with 11 bases fitting TRBD2. CDR3 size: 14 residues. V gave up 6 bases and J gave up 6 bases; unmatched junction bases: 7. Germline CDR1 and CDR2: MNHEY and SVGAGI.

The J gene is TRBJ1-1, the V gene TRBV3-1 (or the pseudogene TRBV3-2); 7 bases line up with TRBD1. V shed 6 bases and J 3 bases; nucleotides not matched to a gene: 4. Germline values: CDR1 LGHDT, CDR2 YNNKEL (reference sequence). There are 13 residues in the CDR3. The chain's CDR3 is CASSQQGHTEAFF. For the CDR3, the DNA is TGTGCCAGCAGTCAACAGGGGCACACTGAAGCTTTCTTT.

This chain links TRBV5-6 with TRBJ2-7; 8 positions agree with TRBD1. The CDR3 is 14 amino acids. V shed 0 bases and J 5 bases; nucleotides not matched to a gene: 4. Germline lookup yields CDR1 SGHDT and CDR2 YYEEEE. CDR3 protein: CASSLVQGADEQYF. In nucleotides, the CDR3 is TGTGCCAGCAGCTTGGTTCAGGGGGCGGACGAGCAGTACTTC.

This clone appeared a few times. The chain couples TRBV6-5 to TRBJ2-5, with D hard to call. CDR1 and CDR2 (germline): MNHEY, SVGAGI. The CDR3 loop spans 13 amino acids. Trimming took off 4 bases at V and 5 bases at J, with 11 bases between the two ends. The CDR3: CASSWAGWETQYF. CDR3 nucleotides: TGTGCCAGCAGTTGGGCAGGTTGGGAGACCCAGTACTTC.

The DNA for the CDR3 is TGCGGAGTAGCGGGAGGGCTCTCCTACAATGAGCAGTTCTTC. As protein: CGVAGGLSYNEQFF. This chain connects TRBV29-1 to TRBJ2-1; 11 positions agree with TRBD2. There are 14 residues in the CDR3. CDR1 is SQVTM, CDR2 ANQGSEA, per germline.

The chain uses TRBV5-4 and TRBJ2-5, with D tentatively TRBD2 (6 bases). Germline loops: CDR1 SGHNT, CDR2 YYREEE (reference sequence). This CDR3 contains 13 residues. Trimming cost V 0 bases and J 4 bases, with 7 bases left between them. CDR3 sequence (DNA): TGTGCCAGCAGCTTGGCCGGGAGAGAGACCCAGTACTTC. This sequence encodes CASSLAGRETQYF.

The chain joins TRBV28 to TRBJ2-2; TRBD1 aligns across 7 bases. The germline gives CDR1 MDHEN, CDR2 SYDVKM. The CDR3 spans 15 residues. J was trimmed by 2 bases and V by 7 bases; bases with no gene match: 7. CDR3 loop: CASNQGQVNTGELFF. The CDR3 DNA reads TGTGCCAGCAACCAAGGACAGGTTAACACCGGGGAGCTGTTTTTT.

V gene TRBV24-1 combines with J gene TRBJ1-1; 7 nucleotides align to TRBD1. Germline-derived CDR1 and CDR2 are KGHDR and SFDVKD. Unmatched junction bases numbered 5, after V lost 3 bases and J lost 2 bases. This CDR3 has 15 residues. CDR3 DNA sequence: TGTGCCACCAGTGATGGTCGACAGGGTAACACTGAAGCTTTCTTT. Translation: CATSDGRQGNTEAFF.

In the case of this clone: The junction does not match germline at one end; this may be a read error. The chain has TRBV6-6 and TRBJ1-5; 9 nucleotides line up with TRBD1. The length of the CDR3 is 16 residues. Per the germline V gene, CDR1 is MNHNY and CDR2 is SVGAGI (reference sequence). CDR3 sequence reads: CASSYADRGGNQSQHF. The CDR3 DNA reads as TGTGCCAGCAGTTACGCGGACAGGGGAGGCAATCAGTCCCAGCATTTT.

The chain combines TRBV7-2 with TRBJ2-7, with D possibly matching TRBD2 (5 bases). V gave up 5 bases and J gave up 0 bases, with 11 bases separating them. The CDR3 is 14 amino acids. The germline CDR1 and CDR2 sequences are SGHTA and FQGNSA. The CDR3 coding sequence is TGTGCCAGCAGCGCACACGGGATCTCCTACGAGCAGTACTTC. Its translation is CASSAHGISYEQYF.

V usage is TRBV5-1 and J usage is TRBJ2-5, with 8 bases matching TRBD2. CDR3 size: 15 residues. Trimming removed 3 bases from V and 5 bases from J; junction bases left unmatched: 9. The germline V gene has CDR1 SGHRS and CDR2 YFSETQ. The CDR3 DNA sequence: TGCGCCAGCAGCTCTATAGCGGGATCTGGGGAGACCCAGTACTTC. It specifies CASSSIAGSGETQYF.

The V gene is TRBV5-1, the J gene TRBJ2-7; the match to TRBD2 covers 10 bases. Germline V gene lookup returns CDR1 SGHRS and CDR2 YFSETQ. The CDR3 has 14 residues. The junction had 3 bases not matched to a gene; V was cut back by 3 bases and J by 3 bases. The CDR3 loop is CASSWTSGGYEQYF. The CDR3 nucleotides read TGCGCCAGCAGCTGGACTAGCGGAGGCTACGAGCAGTACTTC. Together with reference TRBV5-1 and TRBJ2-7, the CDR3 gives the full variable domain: KAGVTQTPRYLIKTRGQQVTLSCSPISGHRSVSWYQQTPGQGLQFLFEYFSETQRNKGNFPGRFSGRQFSNSRSEMNVSTLELGDSALYLCASSWTSGGYEQYFGPGTRLTVT.

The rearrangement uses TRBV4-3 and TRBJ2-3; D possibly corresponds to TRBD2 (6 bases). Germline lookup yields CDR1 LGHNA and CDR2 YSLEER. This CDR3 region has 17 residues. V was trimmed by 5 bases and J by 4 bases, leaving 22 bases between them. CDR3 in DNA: TGCGCCAGCAGCGGCGGGAAGGTCAGGTACGGTGCAGATACGCAGTATTTT. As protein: CASSGGKVRYGADTQYF.

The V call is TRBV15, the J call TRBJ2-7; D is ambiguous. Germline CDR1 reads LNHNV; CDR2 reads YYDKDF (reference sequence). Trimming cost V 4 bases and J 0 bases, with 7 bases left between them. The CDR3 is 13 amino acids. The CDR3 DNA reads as TGTGCCACCAGCACCGCGGACTCCTACGAGCAGTACTTC. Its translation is CATSTADSYEQYF.

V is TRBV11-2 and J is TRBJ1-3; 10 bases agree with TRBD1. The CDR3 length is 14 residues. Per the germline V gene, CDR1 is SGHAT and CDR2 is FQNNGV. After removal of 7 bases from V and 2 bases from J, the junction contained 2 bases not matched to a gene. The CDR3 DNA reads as TGTGCCAGCATCGACAGGGGGCCTGGAAACACCATATATTTT. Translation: CASIDRGPGNTIYF.

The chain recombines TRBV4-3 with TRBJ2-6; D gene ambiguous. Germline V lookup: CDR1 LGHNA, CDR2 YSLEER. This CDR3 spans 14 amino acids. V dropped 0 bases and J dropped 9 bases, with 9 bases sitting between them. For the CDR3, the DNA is TGCGCCAGCAGCCAAGAGGGCAGAAGCAACGTCCTGACTTTC. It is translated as CASSQEGRSNVLTF.

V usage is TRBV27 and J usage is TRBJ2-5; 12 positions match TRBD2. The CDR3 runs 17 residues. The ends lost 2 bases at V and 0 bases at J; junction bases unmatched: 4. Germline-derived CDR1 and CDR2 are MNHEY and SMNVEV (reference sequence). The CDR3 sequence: CASSLGRTSGNQETQYF. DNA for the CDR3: TGTGCCAGCAGTTTAGGCCGGACTAGCGGGAACCAAGAGACCCAGTACTTC.

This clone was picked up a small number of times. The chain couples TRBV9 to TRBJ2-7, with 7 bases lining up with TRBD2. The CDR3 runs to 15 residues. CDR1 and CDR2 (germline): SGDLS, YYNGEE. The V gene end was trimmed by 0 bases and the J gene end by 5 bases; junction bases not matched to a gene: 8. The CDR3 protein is CASSVGGTMGNEQYF. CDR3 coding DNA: TGTGCCAGCAGCGTAGGGGGGACTATGGGTAACGAGCAGTACTTC.

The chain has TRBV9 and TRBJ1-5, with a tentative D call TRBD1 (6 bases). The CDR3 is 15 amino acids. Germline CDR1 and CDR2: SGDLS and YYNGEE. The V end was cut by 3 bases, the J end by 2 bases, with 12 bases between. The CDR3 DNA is TGTGCCAGCAGCGCAGGGGATTACGGCAATCAGCCCCAGCATTTT. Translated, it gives CASSAGDYGNQPQHF.